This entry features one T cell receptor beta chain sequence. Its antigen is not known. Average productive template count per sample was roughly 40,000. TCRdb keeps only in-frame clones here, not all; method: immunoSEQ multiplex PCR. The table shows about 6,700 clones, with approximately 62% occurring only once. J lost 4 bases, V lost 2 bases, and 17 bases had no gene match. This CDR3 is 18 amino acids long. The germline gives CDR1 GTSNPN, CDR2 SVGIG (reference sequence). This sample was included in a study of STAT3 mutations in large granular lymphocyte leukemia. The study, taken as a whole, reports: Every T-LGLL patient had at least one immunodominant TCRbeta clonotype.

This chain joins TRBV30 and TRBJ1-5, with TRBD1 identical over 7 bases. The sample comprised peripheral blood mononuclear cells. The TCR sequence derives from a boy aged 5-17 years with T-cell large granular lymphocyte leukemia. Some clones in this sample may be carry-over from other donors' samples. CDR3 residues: CAWSYRDSHGPINQPQHF. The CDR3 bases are TGTGCCTGGAGTTACCGGGACAGCCATGGTCCAATTAATCAGCCCCAGCATTTT.